Detailed here is one TCR beta chain. This CDR3 is built from 15 residues. V lost 7 bases, J lost 3 bases, and 10 bases stayed unmatched. Per germline, CDR1 MDHEN and CDR2 SYDVKM. The source of the sample is a study of T cell changes during pregnancy in multiple sclerosis. The assay was immunoSEQ multiplex PCR, and TCRdb's table has in-frame clones only and misses some. The profile shows about 80,000 clones, roughly nine tenths of them singletons. The sample was peripheral blood, taken before pregnancy. The receptor was isolated from a female donor with multiple sclerosis, enrolled in a pregnancy study. This chain uses TRBV28 with TRBJ2-5; 8 bases match TRBD2. In nucleotides, the CDR3 is TGTGCCAGCATGCCGGGAGGGCCTCTCAAAGAGACCCAGTACTTC. It yields the protein CASMPGGPLKETQYF.